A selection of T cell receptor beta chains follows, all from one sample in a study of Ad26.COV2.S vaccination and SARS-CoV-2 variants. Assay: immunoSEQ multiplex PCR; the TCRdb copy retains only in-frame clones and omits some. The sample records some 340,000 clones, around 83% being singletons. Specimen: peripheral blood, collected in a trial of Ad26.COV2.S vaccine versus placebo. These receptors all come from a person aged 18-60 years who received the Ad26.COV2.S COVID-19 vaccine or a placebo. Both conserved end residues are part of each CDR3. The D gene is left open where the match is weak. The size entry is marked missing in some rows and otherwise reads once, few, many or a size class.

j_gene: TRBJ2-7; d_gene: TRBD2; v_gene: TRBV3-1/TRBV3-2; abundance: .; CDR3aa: CASSRLAGGGSHEQYF; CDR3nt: TGTGCCAGCAGTCGACTAGCGGGGGGGGGTTCCCACGAGCAGTACTTC
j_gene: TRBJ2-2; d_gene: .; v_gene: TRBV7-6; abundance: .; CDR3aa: CASSLEARTFTGELFF; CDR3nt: TGTGCCAGCAGCTTAGAGGCCAGAACCTTCACCGGGGAGCTGTTTTTT
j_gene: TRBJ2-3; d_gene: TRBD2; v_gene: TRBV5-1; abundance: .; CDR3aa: CASSSDRGGMDTQYF; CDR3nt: TGCGCCAGCAGCTCGGATCGGGGGGGTATGGATACGCAGTATTTT
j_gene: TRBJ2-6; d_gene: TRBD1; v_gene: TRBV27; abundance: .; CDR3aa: CASSPERRQGMRTGANVLTF; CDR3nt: TGTGCCAGCAGTCCAGAAAGACGACAGGGGATGAGAACTGGGGCCAACGTCCTGACTTTC
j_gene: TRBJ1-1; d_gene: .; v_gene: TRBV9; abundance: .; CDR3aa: CASSVGTANTEAFF; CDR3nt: TGTGCCAGCAGCGTAGGGACAGCTAACACTGAAGCTTTCTTT
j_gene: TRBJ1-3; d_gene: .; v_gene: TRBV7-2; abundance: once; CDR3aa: CASSFLEGNTIYF; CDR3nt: TGTGCCAGCAGCTTCCTGGAGGGAAACACCATATATTTT
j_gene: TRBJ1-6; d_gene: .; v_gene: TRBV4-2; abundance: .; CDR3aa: CASSQEAGDPHNSPLHF; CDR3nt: TGTGCCAGCAGCCAAGAGGCGGGTGATCCCCATAATTCACCCCTCCACTTT
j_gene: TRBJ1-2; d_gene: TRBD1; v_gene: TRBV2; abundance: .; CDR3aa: CASIEGGAFDYGYTF; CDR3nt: TGTGCCAGCATTGAAGGGGGCGCATTTGACTATGGCTACACCTTC
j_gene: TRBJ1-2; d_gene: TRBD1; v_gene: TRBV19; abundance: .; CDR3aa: CASSRRTGVPYGYTF; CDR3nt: TGTGCCAGTAGTAGGAGGACAGGGGTCCCATATGGCTACACCTTC
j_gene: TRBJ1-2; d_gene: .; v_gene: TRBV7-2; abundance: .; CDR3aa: CASRTEITGINGYTF; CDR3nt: TGTGCCAGCAGAACTGAGATCACAGGGATAAATGGCTACACCTTC
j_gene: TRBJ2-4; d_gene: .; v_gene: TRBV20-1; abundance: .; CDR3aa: CSARGKNIQYF; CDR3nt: TGCAGTGCTAGGGGTAAAAACATTCAGTACTTC
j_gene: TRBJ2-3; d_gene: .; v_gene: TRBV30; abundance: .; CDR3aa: CAWSVLDTQYF; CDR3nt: TGTGCCTGGAGTGTATTAGATACGCAGTATTTT
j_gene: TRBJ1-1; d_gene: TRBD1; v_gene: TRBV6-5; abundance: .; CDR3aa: CASSWDRITEAFF; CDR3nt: TGTGCCAGCAGTTGGGACAGGATCACTGAAGCTTTCTTT
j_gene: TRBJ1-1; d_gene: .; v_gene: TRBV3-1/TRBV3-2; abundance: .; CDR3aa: CASSLIGNTEAFF; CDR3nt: TGTGCCAGCAGCCTAATCGGGAACACTGAAGCTTTCTTT
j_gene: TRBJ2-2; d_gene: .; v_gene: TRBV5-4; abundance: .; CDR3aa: CASSRPTGDGGGTGELFF; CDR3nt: TGTGCCAGCAGCCGACCGACGGGGGACGGAGGGGGAACCGGGGAGCTGTTTTTT
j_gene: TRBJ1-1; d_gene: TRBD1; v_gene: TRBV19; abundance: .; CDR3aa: CASSTTGTEAFF; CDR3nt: TGTGCCAGTAGTACGACAGGGACTGAAGCTTTCTTT
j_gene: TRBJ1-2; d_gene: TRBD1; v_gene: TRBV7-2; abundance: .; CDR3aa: CASSPAGQGNYGYTF; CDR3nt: TGTGCCAGCAGCCCCGCTGGACAGGGAAACTATGGCTACACCTTC
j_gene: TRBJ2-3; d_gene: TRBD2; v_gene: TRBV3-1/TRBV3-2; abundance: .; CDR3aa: CASSQDRLAGVDTQYF; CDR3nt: TGTGCCAGCAGCCAAGATCGGCTAGCGGGGGTTGATACGCAGTATTTT
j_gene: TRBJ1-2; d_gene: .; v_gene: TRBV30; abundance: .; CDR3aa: CAWSVSALYGYTF; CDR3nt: TGTGCCTGGAGTGTTTCGGCCCTCTATGGCTACACCTTC
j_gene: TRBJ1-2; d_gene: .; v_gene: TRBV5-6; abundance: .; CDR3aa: CASSLERNYGYTF; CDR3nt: TGTGCCAGCAGCTTGGAGCGTAACTATGGCTACACCTTC
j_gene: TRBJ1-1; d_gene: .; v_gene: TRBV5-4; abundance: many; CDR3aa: CASRIQGVTEAFF; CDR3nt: TGTGCCAGCAGGATACAGGGAGTAACTGAAGCTTTCTTT
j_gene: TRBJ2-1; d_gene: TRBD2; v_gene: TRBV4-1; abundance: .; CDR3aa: CASSQVALAGSRLYNEQFF; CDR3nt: TGCGCCAGCAGCCAAGTCGCGCTAGCGGGTTCCCGCCTCTACAATGAGCAGTTCTTC
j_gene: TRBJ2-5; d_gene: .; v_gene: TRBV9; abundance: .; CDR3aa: CASSVGTGSGETQYF; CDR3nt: TGTGCCAGCAGCGTAGGAACAGGGTCGGGAGAGACCCAGTACTTC
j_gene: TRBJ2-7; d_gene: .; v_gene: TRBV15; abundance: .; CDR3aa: CATSRDESGISYEQYF; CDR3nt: TGTGCCACCAGCAGAGATGAATCAGGGATCTCCTACGAGCAGTACTTC
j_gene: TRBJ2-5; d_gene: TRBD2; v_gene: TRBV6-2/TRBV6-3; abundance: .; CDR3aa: CASSYLPGLAEETQYF; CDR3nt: TGTGCCAGCAGTTACCTCCCGGGACTAGCGGAAGAGACCCAGTACTTC
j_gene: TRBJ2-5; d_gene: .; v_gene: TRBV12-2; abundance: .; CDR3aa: CASLWGTPGETQYF; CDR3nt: TGTGCAAGTCTTTGGGGGACCCCAGGAGAGACCCAGTACTTC
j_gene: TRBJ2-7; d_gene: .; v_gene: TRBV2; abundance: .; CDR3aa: CASSEFYYEQYF; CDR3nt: TGTGCCAGCAGTGAGTTCTATTACGAGCAGTACTTC
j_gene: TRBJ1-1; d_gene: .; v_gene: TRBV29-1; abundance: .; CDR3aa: CSVLQGNTEAFF; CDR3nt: TGCAGCGTTCTTCAGGGTAATACTGAAGCTTTCTTT
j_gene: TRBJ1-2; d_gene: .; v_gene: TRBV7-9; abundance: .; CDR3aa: CASSSTVGYGYTF; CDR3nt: TGTGCCAGCAGCTCGACAGTCGGATATGGCTACACCTTC
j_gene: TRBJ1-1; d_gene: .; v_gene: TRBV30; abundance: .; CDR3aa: CAWTGFVDTEAFF; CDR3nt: TGTGCCTGGACAGGGTTCGTTGACACTGAAGCTTTCTTT
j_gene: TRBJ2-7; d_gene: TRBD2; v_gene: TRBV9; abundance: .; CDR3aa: CASSVGGSGGVYEQYF; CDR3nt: TGTGCCAGCAGCGTAGGAGGTAGCGGGGGTGTCTACGAGCAGTACTTC
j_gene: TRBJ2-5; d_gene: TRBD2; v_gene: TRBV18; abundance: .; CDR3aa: CASSPPGLAGGQETQYF; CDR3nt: TGTGCCAGCTCACCACCTGGATTAGCGGGGGGCCAGGAGACCCAGTACTTC
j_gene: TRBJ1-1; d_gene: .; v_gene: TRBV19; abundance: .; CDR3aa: CASTRGGTLAEAFF; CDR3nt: TGTGCCAGTACTAGAGGGGGTACCTTAGCTGAAGCTTTCTTT
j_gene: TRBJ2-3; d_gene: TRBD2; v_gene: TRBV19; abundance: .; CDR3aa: CASSTLAGGLTDTQYF; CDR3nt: TGTGCCAGTAGTACCCTAGCGGGGGGGCTGACAGATACGCAGTATTTT
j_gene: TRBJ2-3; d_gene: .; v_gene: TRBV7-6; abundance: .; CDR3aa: CASSLDGDTQYF; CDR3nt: TGTGCCAGCAGCTTAGATGGCGATACGCAGTATTTT
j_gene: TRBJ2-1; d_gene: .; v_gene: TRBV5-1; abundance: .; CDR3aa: CASSLEDFRNEQFF; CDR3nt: TGCGCCAGCAGCTTGGAGGACTTTCGCAATGAGCAGTTCTTC
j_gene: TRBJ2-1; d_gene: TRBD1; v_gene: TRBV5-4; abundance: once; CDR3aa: CASSSSPSTGGRGEQFF; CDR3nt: TGTGCCAGCAGCTCCTCCCCTTCGACAGGGGGCAGGGGTGAGCAGTTCTTC
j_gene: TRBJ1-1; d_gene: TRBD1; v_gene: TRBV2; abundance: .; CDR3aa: CASSRDRVGTEAFF; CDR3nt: TGTGCCAGCAGTAGAGACAGGGTTGGCACTGAAGCTTTCTTT
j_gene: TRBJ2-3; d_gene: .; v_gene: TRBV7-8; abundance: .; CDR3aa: CASSPAADTQYF; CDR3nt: TGTGCCAGCAGCCCCGCGGCAGATACGCAGTATTTT
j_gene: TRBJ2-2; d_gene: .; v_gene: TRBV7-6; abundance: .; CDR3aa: CASSLVGAYTGELFF; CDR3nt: TGTGCCAGCAGCTTAGTGGGGGCCTACACCGGGGAGCTGTTTTTT
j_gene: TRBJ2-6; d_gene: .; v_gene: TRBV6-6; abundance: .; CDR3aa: CASSPRGAISGANVLTF; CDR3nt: TGTGCCAGCAGTCCCCGGGGGGCTATCTCTGGGGCCAACGTCCTGACTTTC
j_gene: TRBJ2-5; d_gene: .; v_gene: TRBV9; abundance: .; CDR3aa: CASSVASGGGETQYF; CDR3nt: TGTGCCAGCAGCGTGGCATCAGGGGGAGGGGAGACCCAGTACTTC
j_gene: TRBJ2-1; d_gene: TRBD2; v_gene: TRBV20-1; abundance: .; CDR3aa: CSASARVGLAGRGYNEQFF; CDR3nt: TGCAGTGCTAGTGCCCGTGTGGGACTAGCGGGGAGGGGCTACAATGAGCAGTTCTTC
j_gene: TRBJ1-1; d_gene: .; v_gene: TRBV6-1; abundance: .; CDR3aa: CASSELWPGRTEAFF; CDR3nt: TGTGCCAGCAGTGAATTATGGCCGGGAAGAACTGAAGCTTTCTTT
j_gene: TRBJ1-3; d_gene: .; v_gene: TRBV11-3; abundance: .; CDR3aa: CASSSRSGNTIYF; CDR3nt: TGTGCCAGCAGCTCACGGTCTGGAAACACCATATATTTT
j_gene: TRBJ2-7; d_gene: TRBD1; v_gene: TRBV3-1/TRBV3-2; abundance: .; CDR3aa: CASSQDNHPRTGGSYEQYF; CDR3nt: TGTGCCAGCAGCCAAGATAACCACCCACGGACAGGTGGTTCCTACGAGCAGTACTTC
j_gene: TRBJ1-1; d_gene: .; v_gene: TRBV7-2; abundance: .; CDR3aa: CASAPVGASTEAFF; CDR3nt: TGTGCCAGCGCCCCGGTAGGGGCGAGCACTGAAGCTTTCTTT
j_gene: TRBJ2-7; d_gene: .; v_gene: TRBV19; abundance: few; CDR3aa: CASSIMEGPNYEQYF; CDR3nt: TGTGCCAGTAGTATAATGGAGGGACCGAACTACGAGCAGTACTTC
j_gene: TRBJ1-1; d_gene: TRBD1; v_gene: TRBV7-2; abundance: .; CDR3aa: CASSLMVGQGGTEAFF; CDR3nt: TGTGCCAGCAGCTTAATGGTCGGACAGGGGGGCACTGAAGCTTTCTTT
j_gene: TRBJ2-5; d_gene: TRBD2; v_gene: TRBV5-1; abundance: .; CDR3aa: CASSSAPIHRLAGGQETQYF; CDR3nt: TGCGCCAGCAGCTCCGCTCCAATCCACAGACTAGCGGGGGGCCAAGAGACCCAGTACTTC
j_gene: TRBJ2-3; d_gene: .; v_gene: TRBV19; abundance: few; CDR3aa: CASSIRRRGADTQYF; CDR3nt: TGTGCCAGTAGTATCCGTCGGCGGGGCGCAGATACGCAGTATTTT
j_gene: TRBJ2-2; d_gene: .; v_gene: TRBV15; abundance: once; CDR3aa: CATSSIPHDGELFF; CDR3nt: TGTGCCACCAGCAGTATTCCACACGACGGGGAGCTGTTTTTT
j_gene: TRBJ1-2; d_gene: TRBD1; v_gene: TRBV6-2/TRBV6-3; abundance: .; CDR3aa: CASSYPTGGDYGYTF; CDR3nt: TGTGCCAGCAGTTATCCAACAGGGGGAGACTATGGCTACACCTTC
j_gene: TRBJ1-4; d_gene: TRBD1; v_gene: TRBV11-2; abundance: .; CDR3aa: CASSLVFTGGRGKLFF; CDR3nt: TGTGCCAGCAGCTTAGTTTTTACAGGGGGTCGTGGAAAACTGTTTTTT
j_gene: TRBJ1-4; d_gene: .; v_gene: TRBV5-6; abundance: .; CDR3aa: CASSSRDNEKLFF; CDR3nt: TGTGCCAGCAGCTCCCGGGACAATGAAAAACTGTTTTTT
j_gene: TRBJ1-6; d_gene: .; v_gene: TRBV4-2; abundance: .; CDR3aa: CASSFDPGLANSPLHF; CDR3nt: TGTGCCAGCAGCTTTGATCCGGGACTCGCCAATTCACCCCTCCACTTT